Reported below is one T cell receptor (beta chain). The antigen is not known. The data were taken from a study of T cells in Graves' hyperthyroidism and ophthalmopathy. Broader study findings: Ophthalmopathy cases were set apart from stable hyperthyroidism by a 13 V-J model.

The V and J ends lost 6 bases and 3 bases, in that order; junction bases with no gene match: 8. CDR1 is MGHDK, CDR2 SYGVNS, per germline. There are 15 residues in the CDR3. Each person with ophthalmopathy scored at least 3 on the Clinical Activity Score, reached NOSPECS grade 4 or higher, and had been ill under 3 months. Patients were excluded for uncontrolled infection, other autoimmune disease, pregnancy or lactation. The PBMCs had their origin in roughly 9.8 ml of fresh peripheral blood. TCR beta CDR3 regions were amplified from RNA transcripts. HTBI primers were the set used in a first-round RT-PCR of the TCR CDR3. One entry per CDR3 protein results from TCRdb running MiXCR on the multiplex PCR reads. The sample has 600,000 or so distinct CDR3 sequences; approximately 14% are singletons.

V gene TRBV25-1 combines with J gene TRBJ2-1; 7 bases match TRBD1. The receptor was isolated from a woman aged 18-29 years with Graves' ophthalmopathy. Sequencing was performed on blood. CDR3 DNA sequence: TGTGCCAGCAGCTTTACAGGGGCCCTCTACAATGAGCAGTTCTTC. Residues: CASSFTGALYNEQFF. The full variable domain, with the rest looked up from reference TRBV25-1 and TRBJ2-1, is EADIYQTPRYLVIGTGKKITLECSQTMGHDKMYWYQQDPGMELHLIHYSYGVNSTEKGDLSSESTVSRIRTEHFPLTLESARPSHTSQYLCASSFTGALYNEQFFGPGTRLTVL.